The clone carrying this TCR beta chain was seen many times. Amplification targeted TCR beta CDR3 regions from RNA transcripts. First-round RT-PCR of the TCR CDR3 relied on the HTBI primer set. TCRdb processed the multiplex PCR reads anew with MiXCR; each CDR3 protein has one entry. This table has some 380,000 distinct CDR3 sequences, about 13% appearing once. The CDR3 extends over 14 amino acids. Germline V gene data show CDR1 as SNHLY and CDR2 as FYNNEI. Losses at the gene ends were 4 bases for V and 6 bases for J; bases not matched to a gene: 6. The data are from a study of T cells in Graves' hyperthyroidism and ophthalmopathy. These patients, aged 18 to 65, had recently diagnosed hyperthyroidism lasting under 2 months. Criteria for exclusion of patients were uncontrolled infection, other autoimmune disease, pregnancy or lactation.

This chain joins TRBV2 and TRBJ2-3; 8 nucleotides agree with TRBD2. The specimen sequenced was blood. This clonotype was sampled from a man between 25 and 39 years old with Graves' hyperthyroidism that later progressed to Graves' ophthalmopathy. The CDR3: CASSVPTGGDTQYF. For the CDR3, the DNA is TGTGCCAGCAGTGTCCCGACGGGGGGGGATACGCAGTATTTT.